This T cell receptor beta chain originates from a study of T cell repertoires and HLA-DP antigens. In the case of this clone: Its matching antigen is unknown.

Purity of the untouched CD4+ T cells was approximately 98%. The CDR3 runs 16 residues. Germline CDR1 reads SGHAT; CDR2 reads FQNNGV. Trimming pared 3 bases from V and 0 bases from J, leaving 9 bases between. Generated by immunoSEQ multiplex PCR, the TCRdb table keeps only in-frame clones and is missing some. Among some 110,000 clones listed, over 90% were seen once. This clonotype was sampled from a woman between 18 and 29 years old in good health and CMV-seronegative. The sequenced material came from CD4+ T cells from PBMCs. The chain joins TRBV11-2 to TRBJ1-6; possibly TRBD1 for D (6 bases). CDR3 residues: CASSFGGLSYNSPLHF. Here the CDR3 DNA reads TGTGCCAGCAGCTTTGGGGGGCTCTCCTATAATTCACCCCTCCACTTT.